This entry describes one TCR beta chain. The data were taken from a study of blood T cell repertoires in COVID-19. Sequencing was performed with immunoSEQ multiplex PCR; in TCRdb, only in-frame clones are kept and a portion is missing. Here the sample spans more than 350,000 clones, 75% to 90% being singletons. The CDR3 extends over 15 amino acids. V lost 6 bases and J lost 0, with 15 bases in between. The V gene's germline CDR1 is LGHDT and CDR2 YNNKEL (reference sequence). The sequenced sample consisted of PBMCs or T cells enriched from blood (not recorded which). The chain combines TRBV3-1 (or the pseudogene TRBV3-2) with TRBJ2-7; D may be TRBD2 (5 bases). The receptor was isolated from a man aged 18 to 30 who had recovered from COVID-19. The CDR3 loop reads CASRTLDFSSYEQYF. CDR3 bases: TGTGCCAGCAGGACTTTGGACTTTTCCTCCTACGAGCAGTACTTC.